This TCR beta chain was identified during a study of PD-1 blockade in mismatch repair-deficient tumors. As for the study in general: All were previously treated, progressing patients with around 12 mismatch repair-deficient cancer types. Study-level findings and limits: After pembrolizumab, tumor-resident clones rose rapidly, then generally contracted before radiologic responses.

Comment on this clone: Its specificity is unknown.

PCR or immunohistochemistry showed mismatch repair deficiency in every enrolled patient. The TCR-sequenced patients were three responders to pembrolizumab. The repertoire was sequenced with immunoSEQ multiplex PCR; TCRdb's copy has only in-frame clones and lacks some. The sample includes some 110,000 clones, around three quarters seen only once; the top ten take 4% to 6%. Sequences were derived from peripheral blood, sampled roughly 60 weeks after starting pembrolizumab. The TCR originated in an adult with mismatch repair-deficient cancer.

The CDR3 sequence is CASSPLSWRERDEQFF. For the CDR3, the DNA is TGTGCCAGCAGCCCATTAAGTTGGCGGGAAAGGGATGAGCAGTTCTTC. The chain recombines TRBV5-6 with TRBJ2-1; tentative D call: TRBD2 (6 bases). Trimming cost V 4 bases and J 8 bases, with 22 bases left between them. The CDR3 is made up of 16 amino acids. CDR1 and CDR2 (germline): SGHDT, YYEEEE.